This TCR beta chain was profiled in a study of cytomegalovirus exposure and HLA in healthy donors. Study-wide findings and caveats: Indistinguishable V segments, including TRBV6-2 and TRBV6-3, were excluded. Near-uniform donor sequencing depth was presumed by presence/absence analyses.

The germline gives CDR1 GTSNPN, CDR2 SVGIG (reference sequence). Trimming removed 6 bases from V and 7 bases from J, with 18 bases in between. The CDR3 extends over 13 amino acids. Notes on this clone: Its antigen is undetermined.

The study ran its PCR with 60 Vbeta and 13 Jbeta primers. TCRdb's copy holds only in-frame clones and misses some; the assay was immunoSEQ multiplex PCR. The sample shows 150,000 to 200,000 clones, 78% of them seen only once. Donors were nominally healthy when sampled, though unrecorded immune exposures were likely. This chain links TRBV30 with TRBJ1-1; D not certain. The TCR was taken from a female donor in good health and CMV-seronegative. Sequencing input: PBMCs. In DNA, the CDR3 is TGTGCCTGCGGGATAGCGAGAAGCTGTGAAGCTTTCTTT. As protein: CACGIARSCEAFF.